This T cell receptor beta chain emerged from a study of T cells in Graves' hyperthyroidism and ophthalmopathy. Ten or more counts support this clonotype. The source material, RNA transcripts, was used to amplify TCR beta CDR3 regions. RT-PCR in the first round (using the HTBI primer set) targeted the TCR CDR3. TCRdb re-called the multiplex PCR reads through MiXCR, storing one row per CDR3 protein. This table has around 300,000 distinct CDR3 sequences, roughly a fifth appearing once. V lost 2 bases to trimming and J lost 0 bases, with 17 bases between them. Per germline, CDR1 MNHEY and CDR2 SVGEGT. This CDR3 comprises 17 residues.

The origin of this receptor is a middle-aged man with Graves' ophthalmopathy. The chain joins TRBV6-2 or TRBV6-3 to TRBJ2-7; weak D call: TRBD2 (5 bases). The specimen sequenced was blood. CDR3 residues: CASSYALSPSNSYEQYF. The CDR3 bases are TGTGCCAGCAGTTACGCCCTTTCTCCTAGCAACTCCTACGAGCAGTACTTC.